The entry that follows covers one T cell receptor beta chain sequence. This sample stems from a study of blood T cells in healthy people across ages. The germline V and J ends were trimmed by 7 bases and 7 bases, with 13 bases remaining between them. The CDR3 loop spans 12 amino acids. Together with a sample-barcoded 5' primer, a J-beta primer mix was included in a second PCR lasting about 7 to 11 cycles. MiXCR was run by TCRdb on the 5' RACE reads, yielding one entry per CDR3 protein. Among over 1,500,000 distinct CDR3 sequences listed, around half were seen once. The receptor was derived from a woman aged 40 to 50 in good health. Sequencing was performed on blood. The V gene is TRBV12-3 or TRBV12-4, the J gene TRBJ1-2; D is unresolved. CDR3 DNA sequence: TGTGCCAGCAACCCATATGGAGGTGGCTACACCTTC. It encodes CASNPYGGGYTF.